One TCR beta chain is described in this entry. Study processing details: Reference gene primer amplification gave nucleated cell count estimates. Method: immunoSEQ multiplex PCR; TCRdb's copy keeps in-frame clones and lacks some. V and J calls and clone size are given by that table; D and trimming were obtained from the DNA. The data contain 200,000 to 250,000 clones, roughly nine tenths of them seen just once; the ten biggest clones take up around 3%. The ends were cut back, 3 bases at V and 6 bases at J, with 21 bases in the middle. The CDR3 loop spans 17 amino acids. Germline CDR1 reads SGHNT; CDR2 reads YENEEA. The data were taken from a study of blood T cell repertoires in COVID-19. Looking at the study overall: Sites in the United States, Italy and Spain provided acute and convalescent COVID-19 samples. PBMCs, B-cell-depleted T cells, or T cells provided the cDNA or gDNA that made up the material.

J is TRBJ2-1 and V is TRBV11-3; a weak D match, TRBD2 (6 bases). The receptor's source is a man in his late teens or twenties with active or convalescent COVID-19. Sequencing was performed on peripheral blood. Here the CDR3 reads CASSLEMRLGGGNEQFF. In nucleotides, the CDR3 is TGTGCCAGCAGCTTGGAAATGAGGTTGGGAGGAGGCAATGAGCAGTTCTTC.